The source of this T cell receptor (beta chain) is a study of siplizumab effects on memory and regulatory T cells. With respect to this clone: Antigen specificity is unknown.

V dropped 3 bases and J dropped 4; count of bases not matched to a gene: 6. This CDR3 is built from 16 residues. Germline-derived CDR1 and CDR2 are LNHDA and SQIVND (reference sequence). The data were produced by immunoSEQ multiplex PCR, yet TCRdb's version contains in-frame clones alone and is incomplete. The repertoire holds some 52,000 clones, less than 98% seen once, with 0.55% to 0.65% in the top ten. Overall study findings and caveats: The Treg-derived share of mappable alloreactive CD4+ clones averaged 68.8% with siplizumab and 26.9% in controls. Suppressive function of proliferating Tregs from siplizumab cultures was not confirmed. Naive T cell populations appeared to exhibit greater diversity than memory cells and appeared to be major alloresponse contributors.

The TCR comes from a human donor in good health. The J gene is TRBJ2-2, the V gene TRBV19, with 9 bases lining up with TRBD1. Sequencing was performed on naive CD4+ T cells sorted from blood. The CDR3 DNA reads as TGTGCCAGTAGTATGTACAGGGGGCCTGGCACCGGGGAGCTGTTTTTT. Translation: CASSMYRGPGTGELFF.